Given below is one T cell receptor (beta chain) in context. RNA was extracted from bulk tissue without any cell sorting. The normal lung tissue was taken more than 3 cm from the tumor edge. The sample originates from a study of tumor and adjacent non-tumor tissue in lung cancer. At the level of the study: Histology: about 13 adenocarcinoma, a couple of squamous cell carcinoma, 1 small cell lung cancer. Samples averaged roughly 4.3 million productive TCRbeta reads each.

V gave up 8 bases and J gave up 3 bases, with 16 bases separating them. In germline, CDR1 is SQVTM, CDR2 ANQGSEA. This CDR3 has 13 residues. TCRbeta libraries were built with three rounds of nested PCR, modified from ARM-PCR. Each CDR3 protein is one row after TCRdb ran MiXCR on the multiplex PCR reads. Here the sample spans around 99,000 distinct CDR3 sequences, roughly three fifths being singletons. The TCR was taken from a man aged 55 to 69 with non-small cell lung cancer. The chain recombines TRBV29-1 with TRBJ1-1, with a possible D match to TRBD1 (6 bases). The sample taken for sequencing was distant non-tumor lung tissue. In DNA form, the CDR3 reads TGCAGCATGCGCCTAGGGGGAGACACTGAAGCTTTCTTT. Its translation is CSMRLGGDTEAFF.